This TCR beta chain was sequenced during a study of T cell responses to AZD1222 COVID-19 vaccine. Using immunoSEQ multiplex PCR, the repertoire was profiled, and TCRdb retains in-frame clones only, with some absent. Of some 150,000 clones listed, around 88% are singletons. In the case of this clone: Antigen unknown.

Points from the study as a whole: Among spike-specific TCRs, nearly half reportedly target unmutated variant regions. The donors showed a predominance of white British ancestry and of females, with possible underestimation of clonal diversity. Seropositive AZD1222 recipients at baseline numbered only five or six.

This CDR3 is built from 16 residues. From germline, CDR1 is SGDLS and CDR2 YYNGEE. Germline trimming cut 4 bases from V and 1 base from J; bases unmatched to any gene: 6. The sequence was obtained from an adult in good health. Sequenced material: peripheral blood, taken on day 0 of AZD1222 vaccination. The chain couples TRBV9 to TRBJ2-2; 8 bases match TRBD1. The DNA of the CDR3 is TGTGCCAGCAGCCACGGACAGGGAGTGAACACCGGGGAGCTGTTTTTT. Residues: CASSHGQGVNTGELFF.